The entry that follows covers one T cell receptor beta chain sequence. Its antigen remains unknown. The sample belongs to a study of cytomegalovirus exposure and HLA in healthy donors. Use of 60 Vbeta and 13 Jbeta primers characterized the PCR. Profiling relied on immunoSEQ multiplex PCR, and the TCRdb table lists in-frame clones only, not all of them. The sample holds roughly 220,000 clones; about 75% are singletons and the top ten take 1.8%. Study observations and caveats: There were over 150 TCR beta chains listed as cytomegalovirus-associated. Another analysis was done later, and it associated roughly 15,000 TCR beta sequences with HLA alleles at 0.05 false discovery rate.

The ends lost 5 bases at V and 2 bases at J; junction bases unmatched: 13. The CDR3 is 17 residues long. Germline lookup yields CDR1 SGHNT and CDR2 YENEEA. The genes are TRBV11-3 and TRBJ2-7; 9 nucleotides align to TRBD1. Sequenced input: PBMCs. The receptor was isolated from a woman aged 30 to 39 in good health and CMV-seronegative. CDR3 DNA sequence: TGTGCCAGCAGCCCCAACCGGGGACAGGGAAGGACCTACGAGCAGTACTTC. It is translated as CASSPNRGQGRTYEQYF.